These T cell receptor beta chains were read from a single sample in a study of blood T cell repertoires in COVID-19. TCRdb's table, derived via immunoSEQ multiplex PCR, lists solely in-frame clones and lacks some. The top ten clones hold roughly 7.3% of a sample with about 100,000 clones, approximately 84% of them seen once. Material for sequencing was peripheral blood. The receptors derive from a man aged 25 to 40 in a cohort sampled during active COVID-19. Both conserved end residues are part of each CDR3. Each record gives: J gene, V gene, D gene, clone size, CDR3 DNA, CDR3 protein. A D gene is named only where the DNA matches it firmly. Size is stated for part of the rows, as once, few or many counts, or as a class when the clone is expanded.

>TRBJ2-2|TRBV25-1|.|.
TGTGCCGGCAGTGCGGCAACAGGACGAACCGGGGAGCTGTTTTTT
CAGSAATGRTGELFF
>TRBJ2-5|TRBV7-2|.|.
TGTGCCAGCAGCCCGCCCGGGGGTGGAGAGACCCAGTACTTC
CASSPPGGGETQYF
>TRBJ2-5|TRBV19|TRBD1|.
TGTGCCAGTAGCGGACAGGCGAAAGAGACCCAGTACTTC
CASSGQAKETQYF
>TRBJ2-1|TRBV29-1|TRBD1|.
TGCAGCGTTGATTTAGGGGGGACAGGGACCTACAATGAGCAGTTCTTC
CSVDLGGTGTYNEQFF
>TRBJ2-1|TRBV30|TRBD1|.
TGTGCCTGGAACTTACAGGGGGCAGGCTACAATGAGCAGTTCTTC
CAWNLQGAGYNEQFF
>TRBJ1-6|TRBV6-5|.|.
TGTGCCAGCGCTGAGAATGGGAGCCTTAATTCACCCCTCCACTTT
CASAENGSLNSPLHF
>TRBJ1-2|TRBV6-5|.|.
TGTGCCAGCAGTTATTTAAGGGGAAGTGGCTACACCTTC
CASSYLRGSGYTF
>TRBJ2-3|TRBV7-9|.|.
TGTGCCAGCAGCACAACAGGGAGCACAGATACGCAGTATTTT
CASSTTGSTDTQYF
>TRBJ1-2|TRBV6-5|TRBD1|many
TGTGCCAGCAGTTACGGGGGACAGGGTGGCTACACCTTC
CASSYGGQGGYTF
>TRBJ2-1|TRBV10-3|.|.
TGTGCCATCAGAGTCGGCGGGATCCTATCCTCCTACAATGAGCAGTTCTTC
CAIRVGGILSSYNEQFF
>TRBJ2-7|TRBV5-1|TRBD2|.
TGCGCCAGCAGCTTGGCGGTGGGGGGGAGAGGGACTAACGAGCAGTACTTC
CASSLAVGGRGTNEQYF
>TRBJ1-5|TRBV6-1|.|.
TGTGCCAGCAGTGACGGGAATCAGCCCCAGCATTTT
CASSDGNQPQHF
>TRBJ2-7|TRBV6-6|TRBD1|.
TGTGCCAGCAGTTACTCTCGACAGGGCCGAACCTACGAGCAGTACTTC
CASSYSRQGRTYEQYF
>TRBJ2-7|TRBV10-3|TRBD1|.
TGTGCCATCAGTGGGCCGGGACAGGGGTACGAGCAGTACTTC
CAISGPGQGYEQYF
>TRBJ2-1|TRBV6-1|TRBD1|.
TGTGCCAGCAGTGAACCCGGGACAGGGAATGGAAATGAGCAGTTCTTC
CASSEPGTGNGNEQFF
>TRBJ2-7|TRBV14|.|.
TGTGCCAGCAGCTCAAGAGCGCGGGAATACGGCGAGCAGTACTTC
CASSSRAREYGEQYF
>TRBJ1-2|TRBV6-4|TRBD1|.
TGTGCCAGCAGTGCTGGACAGGGGGCAGGAGGCTACACCTTC
CASSAGQGAGGYTF
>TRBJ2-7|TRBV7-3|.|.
TGTGCCAGCAGCTTAGACAGTACCTACGAGCAGTACTTC
CASSLDSTYEQYF
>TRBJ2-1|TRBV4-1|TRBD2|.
TGCGCCAGCAGCCCGCCGAGGGGAGCGGGGGGGCAACCCAATGAGCAGTTCTTC
CASSPPRGAGGQPNEQFF
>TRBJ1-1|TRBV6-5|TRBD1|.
TGTGCCAGCAGTCTAAACGGAGGGGGCAGCGCTGAAGCTTTCTTT
CASSLNGGGSAEAFF
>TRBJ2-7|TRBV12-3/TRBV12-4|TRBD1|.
TGTGCCAGCAGCCTGACAGGGCAAGGAGAGCAGTACTTC
CASSLTGQGEQYF
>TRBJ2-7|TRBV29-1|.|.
TGCAGCGTCGCGGATAGTGCCTACGAGCAGTACTTC
CSVADSAYEQYF
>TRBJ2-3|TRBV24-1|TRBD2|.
TGTGCCACCAGTGATAGGAGCGGGGGACACACAGATACGCAGTATTTT
CATSDRSGGHTDTQYF
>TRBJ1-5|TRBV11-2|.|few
TGTGCCAGCAGCCCGGGGGACGGGGGATTTTGGCCCCAGCATTTT
CASSPGDGGFWPQHF
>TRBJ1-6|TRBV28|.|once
TGTGCCAGCAGTTTAGGTCAGGTCTATAATTCACCCCTCCACTTT
CASSLGQVYNSPLHF
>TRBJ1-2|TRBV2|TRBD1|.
TGTGCCAGCAGTGGCGTTACAGGGGGCGTCTATGGCTACACCTTC
CASSGVTGGVYGYTF